This entry lists 10 T cell receptor beta chains sequenced from one sample in a study of blood T cell repertoires in COVID-19. Sequenced by immunoSEQ multiplex PCR; TCRdb stores in-frame clones only, minus some. The sample carries under 250,000 clones, approximately 85% recorded once. Sequencing was performed on peripheral blood. The receptors stem from a man aged 50-59 years with COVID-19, enrolled during active disease.

This clone was seen only once. The chain joins TRBV19 to TRBJ2-5; maybe TRBD1 (6 bases). The V gene's germline CDR1 is LNHDA and CDR2 SQIVND (reference sequence). With 5 bases removed from V and 5 bases from J, the gap between germline ends came to 15 bases. This CDR3 contains 14 residues. The CDR3 sequence: CASSHPGAVETQYF. CDR3 nucleotides: TGTGCCAGTAGTCACCCAGGGGCGGTGGAGACCCAGTACTTC.

This sequence joins TRBV7-2 and TRBJ1-5; 8 nucleotides agree with TRBD1. CDR1 is SGHTA, CDR2 FQGNSA, per germline. This CDR3 region has 15 residues. The V and J ends lost 6 bases and 4 bases, in that order; junction bases with no gene match: 8. CDR3 protein: CASRAPGTGNQPQHF. The CDR3 nucleotides read TGTGCCAGCAGGGCCCCCGGGACAGGAAATCAGCCCCAGCATTTT. Looking up the rest from reference TRBV7-2 and TRBJ1-5 gives the full variable domain: GAGVSQSPSNKVTEKGKDVELRCDPISGHTALYWYRQSLGQGLEFLIYFQGNSAPDKSGLPSDRFSAERTGGSVSTLTIQRTQQEDSAVYLCASRAPGTGNQPQHFGDGTRLSIL.

This sequence joins TRBV7-2 and TRBJ2-1; 11 bases map to TRBD2. This CDR3 comprises 19 residues. Germline V CDR1 and CDR2: SGHTA, FQGNSA. V shed 5 bases and J 0 bases; nucleotides not matched to a gene: 12. Here the CDR3 reads CASSPEVAGGPSSYNEQFF. As DNA, the CDR3 is TGTGCCAGCAGCCCGGAGGTAGCGGGGGGGCCGAGCTCCTACAATGAGCAGTTCTTC.

V and J are TRBV7-3 and TRBJ1-2; the match to TRBD1 covers 7 bases. The germline CDR1 and CDR2 sequences are SGHTA and FQGTGA. The CDR3 loop spans 14 amino acids. V was pared by 5 bases and J by 3 bases, with 6 bases of the junction left unmatched. The CDR3 DNA reads TGTGCCAGCAGCCCGTCCGGGACAGACTATGGCTACACCTTC. The encoded protein is CASSPSGTDYGYTF.

The V call is TRBV29-1, the J call TRBJ1-1, with 7 positions matching TRBD1. The germline gives CDR1 SQVTM, CDR2 ANQGSEA. V lost 0 bases to trimming and J lost 6 bases; unmatched junction nucleotides: 7. There are 14 residues in the CDR3. CDR3 DNA sequence: TGCAGCGTTGAAGATCTTAACAGGGGAGCTGAAGCTTTCTTT. It translates to CSVEDLNRGAEAFF. Full variable domain (rest looked up from reference TRBV29-1 and TRBJ1-1): SAVISQKPSRDICQRGTSLTIQCQVDSQVTMMFWYRQQPGQSLTLIATANQGSEATYESGFVIDKFPISRPNLTFSTLTVSNMSPEDSSIYLCSVEDLNRGAEAFFGQGTRLTVV.

This chain links TRBV19 with TRBJ1-5; TRBD1 aligns across 7 bases. Looked up from germline, CDR1 is LNHDA and CDR2 is SQIVND (reference sequence). V lost 4 bases to trimming and J lost 4 bases; unmatched junction nucleotides: 10. The CDR3 loop spans 16 amino acids. The CDR3 bases are TGTGCCAGTAGTACTACAGGGGAAAGGGGGAATCAGCCCCAGCATTTT. Translating gives CASSTTGERGNQPQHF.

The genes are TRBV4-1 and TRBJ1-4; D is unresolved. This CDR3 comprises 14 residues. Between the trimmed V and J ends, which lost 1 base and 5 bases, there was a span of 8 bases. Germline loops: CDR1 MGHRA, CDR2 YSYEKL. As DNA, the CDR3 is TGCGCCAGCAGCCAAGCCGGGGAGAATGAAAAACTGTTTTTT. Its protein is CASSQAGENEKLFF.

The chain carries TRBV9 and TRBJ1-5; D gene uncertain. V was trimmed by 3 bases and J by 8 bases, leaving 15 bases between them. The CDR3 runs to 14 residues. Germline assignment: CDR1 SGDLS and CDR2 YYNGEE. The CDR3 bases are TGTGCCAGCAGCGATGGGAATTCGCGGGAGCCCCAGCATTTT. Translation: CASSDGNSREPQHF. Looking up the rest from reference TRBV9 and TRBJ1-5 gives the full variable domain: DSGVTQTPKHLITATGQRVTLRCSPRSGDLSVYWYQQSLDQGLQFLIQYYNGEERAKGNILERFSAQQFPDLHSELNLSSLELGDSALYFCASSDGNSREPQHFGDGTRLSIL.

The V call is TRBV19, the J call TRBJ2-1, with a tentative D call TRBD2 (7 bases). The CDR3 contains 14 residues. Germline CDR1 is LNHDA and CDR2 is SQIVND (reference sequence). Trimming left V 4 bases short and J 5 bases short, with 12 bases between. CDR3 bases: TGTGCCAGTAGTAAGGGGGACTACCACAATGAGCAGTTCTTC. Its protein is CASSKGDYHNEQFF.

The chain joins TRBV9 to TRBJ2-1; 11 bases are shared with TRBD2. Germline V lookup: CDR1 SGDLS, CDR2 YYNGEE. The CDR3 runs to 15 residues. V shed 2 bases, J shed 8 bases, and the junction held 6 bases outside the gene matches. This chain's CDR3 is CASSVLAGGRDEQFF. In nucleotides, the CDR3 is TGTGCCAGCAGCGTGCTAGCGGGGGGCCGGGATGAGCAGTTCTTC.